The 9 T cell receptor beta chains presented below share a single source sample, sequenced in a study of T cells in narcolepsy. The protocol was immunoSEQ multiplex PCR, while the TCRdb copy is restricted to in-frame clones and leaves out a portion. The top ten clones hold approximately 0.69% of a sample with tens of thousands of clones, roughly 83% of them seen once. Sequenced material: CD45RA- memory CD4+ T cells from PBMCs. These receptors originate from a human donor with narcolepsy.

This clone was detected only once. CDR3 in amino acids: CASSLGAVKETQYF. The CDR3 bases are TGTGCCAGCAGCTTAGGGGCAGTCAAAGAGACCCAGTACTTC. The chain joins TRBV11-2 to TRBJ2-5; D not certain. The CDR3 totals 14 residues. CDR1 and CDR2 (germline): SGHAT, FQNNGV. The V and J ends lost 1 base and 3 bases respectively, with 9 bases between them.

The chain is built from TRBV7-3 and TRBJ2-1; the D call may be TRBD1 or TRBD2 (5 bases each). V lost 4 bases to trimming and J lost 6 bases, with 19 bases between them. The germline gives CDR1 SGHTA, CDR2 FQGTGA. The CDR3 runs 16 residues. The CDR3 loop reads CASSSEGRSQFNEQFF. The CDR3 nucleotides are TGTGCCAGCAGCTCCGAGGGGCGGTCGCAATTCAATGAGCAGTTCTTC. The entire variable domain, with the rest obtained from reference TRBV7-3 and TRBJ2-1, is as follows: GAGVSQTPSNKVTEKGKYVELRCDPISGHTALYWYRQSLGQGPEFLIYFQGTGAADDSGLPNDRFFAVRPEGSVSTLKIQRTERGDSAVYLCASSSEGRSQFNEQFFGPGTRLTVL.

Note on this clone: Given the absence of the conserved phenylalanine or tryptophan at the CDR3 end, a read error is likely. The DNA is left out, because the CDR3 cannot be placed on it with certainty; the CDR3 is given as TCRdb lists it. CDR3 region: CASSWDRGRVESN. The rearrangement joins TRBV5-6 to TRBJ1-1; TRBD1 is taken as the D call from the table, unchecked against the DNA. Per germline, CDR1 SGHDT and CDR2 YYEEEE. The CDR3 is 13 residues long, counting both termini.

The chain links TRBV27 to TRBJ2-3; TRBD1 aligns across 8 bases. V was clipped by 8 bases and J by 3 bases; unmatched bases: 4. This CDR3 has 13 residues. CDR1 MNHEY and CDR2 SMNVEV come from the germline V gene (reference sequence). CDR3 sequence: CASGTGSTDTQYF. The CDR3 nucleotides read TGTGCCAGCGGGACAGGCTCGACAGATACGCAGTATTTT.

CDR3 sequence (DNA): TGCGCCAGCAGCCAAGATCGGGCTCGGGAGGCGGCTTTCTTT. This gives the protein CASSQDRAREAAFF. The rearrangement joins TRBV4-3 to TRBJ1-1; D remains ambiguous. The CDR3 has 14 residues. With 0 bases removed from V and 11 bases from J, the gap between germline ends came to 16 bases. Germline V gives CDR1 LGHNA, CDR2 YSLEER.

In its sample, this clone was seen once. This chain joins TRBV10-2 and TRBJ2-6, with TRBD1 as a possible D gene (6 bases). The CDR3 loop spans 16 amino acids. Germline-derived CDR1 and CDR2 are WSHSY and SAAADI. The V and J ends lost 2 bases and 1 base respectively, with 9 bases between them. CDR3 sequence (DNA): TGCGCCAGCAGTGAGACAGGGCGTTCTGGGGCCAACGTCCTGACTTTC. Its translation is CASSETGRSGANVLTF.

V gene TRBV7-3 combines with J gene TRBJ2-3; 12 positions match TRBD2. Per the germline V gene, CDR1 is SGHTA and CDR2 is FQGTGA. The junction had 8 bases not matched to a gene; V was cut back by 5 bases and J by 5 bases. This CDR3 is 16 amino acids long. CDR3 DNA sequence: TGTGCCAGCAGCCCTCTAGCGGGAGGGCCGGGAGATACGCAGTATTTT. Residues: CASSPLAGGPGDTQYF.

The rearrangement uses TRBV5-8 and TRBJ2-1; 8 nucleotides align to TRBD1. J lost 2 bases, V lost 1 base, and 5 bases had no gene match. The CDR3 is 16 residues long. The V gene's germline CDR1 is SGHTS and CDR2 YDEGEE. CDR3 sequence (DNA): TGTGCCAGCAGCTTGTACGGACAGGGCCCCTACAATGAGCAGTTCTTC. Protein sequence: CASSLYGQGPYNEQFF.

CDR3: CASKQGKNEKLFF. The CDR3 DNA follows: TGTGCCAGCAAACAGGGCAAGAATGAAAAACTGTTTTTT. V gene TRBV6-5 combines with J gene TRBJ1-4; D is possibly TRBD1 (6 bases). This CDR3 comprises 13 residues. Trimming took off 7 bases at V and 5 bases at J, with 11 bases between the two ends. Germline lookup yields CDR1 MNHEY and CDR2 SVGAGI.